Given below is one T cell receptor (beta chain) in context. What it binds is not known. The data were taken from a study of T-cell reconstitution after alpha-beta-depleted transplantation in children. Germline loops: CDR1 SGHDN, CDR2 FVKESK. CDR3 size: 15 residues. Trimming removed 2 bases at V and 4 bases at J, with 11 bases between. Unique molecular identifiers were used in preparing the TCRbeta library. From the PCR reads, TCRdb called clonotypes with MiXCR, one entry per CDR3 protein. The sample records over 450,000 distinct CDR3 sequences, over 9.5% being singletons. Overall study results and limits: As was reported, about two months after transplant, alpha-beta T cells came from several hundred expanded graft clones.

Source: PBMCs, taken before TCRalphabeta/CD19-depleted stem cell transplant. This chain links TRBV14 with TRBJ2-2, with a possible D match to TRBD2 (5 bases). The receptor was isolated from a child aged 2 to 15 with inherited bone marrow failure, due to receive a stem cell transplant. The CDR3 DNA reads as TGTGCCAGCAGCCAAATAAGCGGTGTCACCGGGGAGCTGTTTTTT. It specifies CASSQISGVTGELFF. The full variable domain, in which reference TRBV14 and TRBJ2-2 provide the parts outside the CDR3, is EAGVTQFPSHSVIEKGQTVTLRCDPISGHDNLYWYRRVMGKEIKFLLHFVKESKQDESGMPNNRFLAERTGGTYSTLKVQPAELEDSGVYFCASSQISGVTGELFFGEGSRLTVL.